The rows below give T cell receptor beta chains drawn from one sample of a study of regulatory T cells in long-lasting Graves disease. From the multiplex PCR reads, TCRdb called clonotypes with MiXCR, one entry per CDR3 protein. The sample contains 350,000 to 450,000 distinct CDR3 sequences, roughly a sixth of which appear only once. This sample also appeared in a second study, on T cells in Graves' hyperthyroidism and ophthalmopathy.

Specimen: peripheral blood mononuclear cells (PBMCs), collected at new diagnosis, from a patient treated with antithyroid drugs. The receptors were sampled from a man aged 35 to 55 with Graves disease. The CDR3 runs from the conserved cysteine through the conserved F or W. The order of the fields is V gene, J gene, clone size, D gene, CDR3 protein, CDR3 DNA. A D gene is named only where the DNA matches it firmly. Not all rows give a size; the values are once, few, many and, for expanded clones, a class.

TRBV28	TRBJ2-3	few	.	CAIGRSTDTQYF	TGTGCCATAGGTCGGTCCACAGATACGCAGTATTTT
TRBV27	TRBJ1-6	many	.	CASSPFPVGPSPLHF	TGTGCCAGCAGTCCTTTCCCGGTTGGCCCTTCACCCCTCCACTTT
TRBV4-2	TRBJ2-7	many	.	CASSQDQPSLREQYF	TGTGCCAGCAGCCAAGATCAACCGTCCCTACGGGAGCAGTACTTC
TRBV9	TRBJ1-1	.	.	CASSGIQGSTEAFF	TGTGCCAGCAGCGGAATCCAGGGGTCCACTGAAGCTTTCTTT
TRBV2	TRBJ1-6	.	TRBD1	CASSGTENYNSPLHF	TGTGCCAGTTCCGGGACAGAGAATTATAATTCACCCCTCCACTTT
TRBV24-1	TRBJ2-3	.	.	CATGGNTDTQYF	TGTGCCACCGGGGGGAACACAGATACGCAGTATTTT
TRBV24-1	TRBJ2-2	many	TRBD1	CATSDARTGTAGELFF	TGTGCCACCAGTGACGCCCGGACAGGGACGGCCGGGGAGCTGTTTTTT
TRBV5-8	TRBJ2-5	many	.	CASSSLRTVQETQYF	TGTGCCAGCAGCTCTCTTAGGACGGTCCAAGAGACCCAGTACTTC
TRBV4-2	TRBJ2-3	many	.	CASSQVARDADTQYF	TGTGCCAGCAGCCAAGTTGCGCGGGACGCAGATACGCAGTATTTT
TRBV5-1	TRBJ2-2	few	TRBD2	CASSFSGGAGTGELFF	TGCGCCAGCAGCTTTAGCGGGGGGGCCGGAACCGGGGAGCTGTTTTTT
TRBV7-7	TRBJ2-5	many	.	CASSISGDGTQYF	TGTGCCAGCAGCATAAGTGGGGATGGGACCCAGTACTTC
TRBV29-1	TRBJ1-3	few	TRBD1	CSVVGQGNTIYF	TGCAGCGTTGTGGGACAGGGAAACACCATATATTTT
TRBV5-5	TRBJ1-4	many	.	CASSLRGRGEKLFF	TGTGCCAGCAGCTTGCGGGGGCGAGGTGAAAAACTGTTTTTT
TRBV2	TRBJ1-2	many	TRBD1	CASSLWGQGSYGYTF	TGTGCCAGCAGTCTATGGGGACAGGGGTCCTATGGCTACACCTTC